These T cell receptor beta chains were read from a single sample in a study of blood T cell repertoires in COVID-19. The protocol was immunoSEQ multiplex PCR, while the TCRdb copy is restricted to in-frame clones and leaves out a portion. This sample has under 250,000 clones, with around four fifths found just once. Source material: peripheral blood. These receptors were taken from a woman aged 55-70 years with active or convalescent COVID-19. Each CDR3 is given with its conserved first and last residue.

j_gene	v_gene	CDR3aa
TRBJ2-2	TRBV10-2	CASSESPSLAGNTGELFF
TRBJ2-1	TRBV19	CASCLAGGNEQFF
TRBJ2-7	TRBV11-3	CASSLQGQSSYEQYF
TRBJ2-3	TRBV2	CASSFATGGLKDTQYF
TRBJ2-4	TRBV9	CASSPHAVAGNIQYF
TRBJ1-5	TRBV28	CASSFYREPQHF
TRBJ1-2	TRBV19	CASSSQGINYGYTF
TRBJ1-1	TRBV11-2	CASSLVGTLNTEAFF
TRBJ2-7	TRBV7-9	CASSLTGGSEQYF
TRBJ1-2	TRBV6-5	CASSYRAADGYTF
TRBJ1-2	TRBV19	CASSLQGINYGYTF
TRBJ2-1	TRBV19	CASMYGTERNEQFF
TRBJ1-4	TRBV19	CASSPGGAVEKLFF
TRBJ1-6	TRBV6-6	CASSSGRDRGNSPLHF
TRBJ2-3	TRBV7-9	CASSAASGGLQADTQYF
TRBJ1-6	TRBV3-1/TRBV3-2	CASSQVDRRGFYSPLHF
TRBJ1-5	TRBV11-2	CASSLEGAHQPQHF
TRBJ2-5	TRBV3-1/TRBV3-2	CASSTPSRGRETQYF
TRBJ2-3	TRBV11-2	CASSPFGLAGGTDTQYF
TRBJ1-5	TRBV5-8	CASSLTVQPQHF
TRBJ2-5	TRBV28	CASSSRWDSSGWTQYF
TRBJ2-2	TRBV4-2	CASSQERGQGYTGELFF
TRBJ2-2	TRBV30	CAWSPISGSAGELFF
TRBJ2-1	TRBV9	CASSPISGGAKSRQFF
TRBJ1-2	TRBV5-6	CASSLWDRGGGYTF
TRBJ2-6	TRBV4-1	CASSQVPGRNSGANVLTF
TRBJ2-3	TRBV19	CASSLQQGAADTQYF
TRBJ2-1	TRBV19	CASTPSAGAYNEQFF
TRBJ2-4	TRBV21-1	CASSTHRPWPKNIQYF
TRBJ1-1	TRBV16	CASSRGPPIVNTEAFF
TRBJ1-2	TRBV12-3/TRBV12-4	CASSFRGGYGYTF
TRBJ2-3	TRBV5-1	CASRPERGAGIDTQYF
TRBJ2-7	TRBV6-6	CASSLGLSSGEQYF
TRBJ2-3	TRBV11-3	CASSSNINEQYF
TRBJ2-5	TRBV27	CASGSLLQETQYF
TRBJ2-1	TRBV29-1	CSVDRTSGRVYNEQFF
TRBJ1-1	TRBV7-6	CASTSWSAVNTEAFF
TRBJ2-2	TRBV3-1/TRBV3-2	CASSQGRSLAVNTGELFF
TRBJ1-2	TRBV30	CAWSGVLPNYGYTF
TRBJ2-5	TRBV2	CASRGTGADQETQYF
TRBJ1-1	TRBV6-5	CASRKRNTEAFF
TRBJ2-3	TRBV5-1	CASSFETGDTQYF
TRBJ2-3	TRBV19	CASSTSGLNADTQYF
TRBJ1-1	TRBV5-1	CASSLGQGVEAFF
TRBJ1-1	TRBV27	CASSTSTRNTEAFF
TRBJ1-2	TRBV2	CASSETFQGLGYTF
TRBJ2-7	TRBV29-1	CSAKRGVSSYEQYF
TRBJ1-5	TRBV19	CASSMGQGNQPQHF
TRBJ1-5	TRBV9	CASSVGGQNNQPQHF